This T cell receptor beta chain was documented in a study of vaccination and CD4 T cells after COVID-19. Study in general: Controls used CEFX viral epitopes (positive), HIV-1 Nef peptides (negative), or no peptide.

With the Oncomine TCR Beta short-read assay, DNA from cultured CD4+ T cells was sequenced. TCRdb ran MiXCR on the PCR reads and lists one entry per CDR3 protein. The sample consists of under 2,500 distinct CDR3 sequences, about 46% of them appearing once. The CDR3 spans 16 residues. Germline V lookup: CDR1 MNHEY, CDR2 SMNVEV (reference sequence). V lost 5 bases and J 2 bases, leaving 19 bases between the germline ends. Treatment indicated: roughly nine-day PBMC culture with coronavirus spike peptide pools or control peptides (ViraFEST assay). The unexposed donor's CD4+ T cells were collected before the COVID-19 pandemic (2011-2018). Expanded clonotypes were found by TCR sequencing after peptide-pool stimulation (ViraFEST). This clonotype was seen only a few times. No antigen is known for it.

The genes are TRBV27 and TRBJ2-7; D is unclear. The clonotype comes from a human donor in good health. Specimen: CD4+ T cells from blood, cultured in vitro. DNA of the CDR3: TGTGCCAGCAGTCGATCGTTGCGACCCGACGCCTACGAGCAGTACTTC. It encodes CASSRSLRPDAYEQYF.